This passage covers 18 T cell receptor beta chains from one sample sequenced in a study of a mutant IDH1 vaccine in newly diagnosed glioma. Libraries were prepared by immunoSEQ multiplex PCR; TCRdb keeps only in-frame clonotypes and omits some of them. The profile shows under 30,000 clones, 65% to 85% of them singletons. The time point: week 5, during vaccination. What each vaccine dose contained was 300 ug of mutant IDH1 20-mer peptide, accompanied by topical imiquimod. These receptors have no identified antigens. The sequencing used PBMCs, collected from a glioma patient whose treatment included an IDH1 peptide vaccine. The receptors were gathered from a middle-aged man with glioma.

This chain connects TRBV11-2 to TRBJ1-2, with no clear D. Trimming took 1 base from V and 0 from J, leaving 9 bases between them. The CDR3 contains 15 residues. Germline-derived CDR1 and CDR2 are SGHAT and FQNNGV. The DNA for the CDR3 is TGTGCCAGCAGCTTAGGGACCGCCACTAACTATGGCTACACCTTC. Amino acid sequence: CASSLGTATNYGYTF. Filled out from reference TRBV11-2 and TRBJ1-2, the complete variable domain reads EAGVAQSPRYKIIEKRQSVAFWCNPISGHATLYWYQQILGQGPKLLIQFQNNGVVDDSQLPKDRFSAERLKGVDSTLKIQPAKLEDSAVYLCASSLGTATNYGYTFGSGTRLTVV.

This clone has just a few counts. This rearrangement joins TRBV7-2 to TRBJ2-1; no clear D gene. Germline-derived CDR1 and CDR2 are SGHTA and FQGNSA. V dropped 1 base and J dropped 0 bases, with 7 bases sitting between them. The CDR3 is 15 amino acids. In DNA form, the CDR3 reads TGTGCCAGCAGCTTAGGGACCAGCTCCTACAATGAGCAGTTCTTC. Translated: CASSLGTSSYNEQFF.

This clone has just a few counts. V and J are TRBV6-5 and TRBJ2-3; a weak D match, TRBD2 (6 bases). Germline values: CDR1 MNHEY, CDR2 SVGAGI. The CDR3 runs to 14 residues. Trimming removed 5 bases from V and 3 bases from J, with 12 bases in between. The CDR3 sequence: CASSTERGTDTQYF. The CDR3 DNA follows: TGTGCCAGCAGTACTGAACGGGGGACAGATACGCAGTATTTT.

This chain connects TRBV15 to TRBJ2-2; no firm D call. CDR1 LNHNV and CDR2 YYDKDF come from the germline V gene (reference sequence). V lost 5 bases to trimming and J lost 4 bases, with 20 bases between them. The CDR3 contains 17 residues. Here the CDR3 DNA reads TGTGCCACCAGCCGGTTTGAAGGGCTAGATACCACCGGGGAGCTGTTTTTT. Protein sequence: CATSRFEGLDTTGELFF.

The J gene is TRBJ2-5, the V gene TRBV11-3, with TRBD1 matching over 8 bases. With 1 base clipped from V and 4 bases from J, the junction kept 14 bases outside the gene matches. Germline CDR1 is SGHNT and CDR2 is YENEEA. CDR3 length: 18 residues. The CDR3 spells CASSLGLTGESRGETQYF. For the CDR3, the DNA is TGTGCCAGCAGCTTAGGATTGACAGGGGAGTCTCGGGGAGAGACCCAGTACTTC.

The rearrangement links TRBV4-2 to TRBJ2-2, with 8 bases that match TRBD2. This CDR3 contains 15 residues. With 3 bases clipped from V and 2 bases from J, the junction kept 2 bases outside the gene matches. Germline CDR1 reads LGHNA; CDR2 reads YNFKEQ. The CDR3: CASSQAGGNTGELFF. Written as DNA, the CDR3 is TGTGCCAGCAGCCAGGCGGGAGGAAACACCGGGGAGCTGTTTTTT.

J is TRBJ1-3 and V is TRBV7-6; D unresolved. V lost 3 bases and J lost 5, with 5 bases in between. The germline V gene has CDR1 SGHVS and CDR2 FNYEAQ. The CDR3 loop spans 12 amino acids. CDR3 protein: CASSLDRNTIYF. Written as DNA, the CDR3 is TGTGCCAGCAGCTTGGATAGAAACACCATATATTTT.

The chain joins TRBV20-1 to TRBJ1-4; D is ambiguous. This CDR3 has 10 residues. The V gene lost 3 bases and the J gene lost 7 bases, with 3 bases spanning the gap. The V gene's germline CDR1 is DFQATT and CDR2 SNEGSKA (reference sequence). The CDR3 reads CSASVEKLFF. The CDR3 nucleotides are TGCAGTGCTAGCGTTGAAAAACTGTTTTTT.

The V and J genes are TRBV30 and TRBJ1-4; D perhaps matches TRBD1 (5 bases). The CDR3 has 13 amino acids. V lost 1 base and J lost 11, with 14 bases in between. Germline CDR1 GTSNPN, CDR2 SVGIG (reference sequence). The CDR3 region is CAWSGGEGLKLFF. DNA of the CDR3: TGTGCCTGGAGTGGGGGAGAGGGGCTTAAACTGTTTTTT.

The J gene is TRBJ2-3, the V gene TRBV7-8; perhaps TRBD2 as D (5 bases). Germline values: CDR1 SGHVS, CDR2 FQNEAQ. V was cut by 3 bases and J by 11 bases, with 12 bases left in between. The CDR3 spans 12 residues. The CDR3 region has the DNA TGTGCCAGCAGCTTTGGACTCGTCGTGCAGTATTTT. Protein sequence: CASSFGLVVQYF.

This clone has a handful of counts. V usage is TRBV6-1 and J usage is TRBJ2-7, with 7 nucleotides matching TRBD2. The CDR3 contains 14 residues. The germline V gene encodes CDR1 MNHNS and CDR2 SASEGT. Germline trimming cut 4 bases from V and 1 base from J; bases unmatched to any gene: 4. This CDR3 is CASSVGGSSYEQYF. In DNA, the CDR3 is TGTGCCAGCAGTGTTGGCGGGAGTTCCTACGAGCAGTACTTC.

This chain uses TRBV5-1 with TRBJ2-7, with D maybe TRBD1 (6 bases). Germline CDR1 reads SGHRS; CDR2 reads YFSETQ. V dropped 4 bases and J dropped 5 bases, with 13 bases sitting between them. This CDR3 spans 13 amino acids. In DNA, the CDR3 is TGCGCCAGCAGCCTGGGGCAGGGGAACGAGCAGTACTTC. Translated: CASSLGQGNEQYF.

This chain uses TRBV6-6 with TRBJ1-1; no reliable D call. The ends were cut back, 3 bases at V and 1 base at J, with 6 bases in the middle. The CDR3 consists of 13 residues. Germline V lookup: CDR1 MNHNY, CDR2 SVGAGI (reference sequence). CDR3 sequence: CASSYDRNTEAFF. The DNA of the CDR3 is TGTGCCAGCAGTTATGATAGGAACACTGAAGCTTTCTTT.

The chain employs TRBV15 and TRBJ2-3; D might be TRBD2 (6 bases). CDR3 length: 14 amino acids. CDR1 LNHNV and CDR2 YYDKDF come from the germline V gene (reference sequence). The germline V and J ends were trimmed by 0 bases and 4 bases, with 8 bases remaining between them. In DNA, the CDR3 is TGTGCCACCAGCAGAGAGGCTAGCGCAGATACGCAGTATTTT. Protein: CATSREASADTQYF.

This chain links TRBV21-1 with TRBJ2-3; the D call of TRBD2 is as the table states it, not checked on the DNA. TRBV21-1 is a documented pseudogene. There are 14 residues in the CDR3. The CDR3: CASSKHGNPDTQYF. DNA of the CDR3: TGTGCCAGCAGCAAACACGGTAACCCAGATACGCAGTATTTT.

The gene calls are TRBV9 and TRBJ2-1, with D tentatively TRBD1 (5 bases). CDR1 is SGDLS, CDR2 YYNGEE, per germline. CDR3 length equals 11 residues. Trimming cost V 3 bases and J 9 bases, with 7 bases left between them. The CDR3 sequence is CASSEGVEQFF. The CDR3 DNA sequence: TGTGCCAGCAGCGAAGGGGTTGAGCAGTTCTTC.

The V call is TRBV23-1, the J call TRBJ2-7; TRBD1 aligns across 8 bases. TRBV23-1 is an ORF; its function is uncertain. The junction had 7 bases not matched to a gene; V was cut back by 0 bases and J by 0 bases. The CDR3 has 17 amino acids. In DNA form, the CDR3 reads TGCGCCAGCAGTCAATCGGTCAGGACAGGGCCCTCCTACGAGCAGTACGTC. It codes for CASSQSVRTGPSYEQYV.

The chain recombines TRBV19 with TRBJ1-2; 9 nucleotides line up with TRBD1. The CDR3 consists of 14 residues. CDR1 is LNHDA, CDR2 SQIVND, per germline (reference sequence). After removal of 4 bases from V and 7 bases from J, the junction contained 7 bases not matched to a gene. CDR3 nucleotide sequence: TGTGCCAGTAGTACCCGATGGGACAGGGCTGGCTACACCTTC. Amino acids: CASSTRWDRAGYTF.